This record covers a single T cell receptor (beta chain). This sample was included in a study of blood T cell repertoires in COVID-19. Trimming stripped 0 bases from V and 0 bases from J, with 15 bases between. The CDR3 length is 17 residues. Germline CDR1 is LNHNV and CDR2 is YYDKDF (reference sequence). Sequencing was performed with immunoSEQ multiplex PCR; in TCRdb, only in-frame clones are kept and a portion is missing. The sample yields 150,000 to 200,000 clones, approximately 90% seen once. The material sequenced was peripheral blood. The TCR sequence derives from a man aged 18 to 29 who had recovered from COVID-19. The chain employs TRBV15 and TRBJ2-7; D is possibly TRBD2 (6 bases). This chain's CDR3 is CATSRDRASGPSYEQYF. The CDR3 bases are TGTGCCACCAGCAGAGACCGAGCCAGCGGGCCCTCCTACGAGCAGTACTTC. Looking up the rest from reference TRBV15 and TRBJ2-7 gives the full variable domain: DAMVIQNPRYQVTQFGKPVTLSCSQTLNHNVMYWYQQKSSQAPKLLFHYYDKDFNNEADTPDNFQSRRPNTSFCFLDIRSPGLGDTAMYLCATSRDRASGPSYEQYFGPGTRLTVT.